This is a list of T cell receptor beta chains from one sample in a study of T cells after yellow fever vaccination. MiXCR, run by TCRdb on the 5' RACE reads, gives a single entry per CDR3 protein. The sample yields almost 600,000 distinct CDR3 sequences, approximately 13% seen once. The sequences come from PBMCs, collected on the day of the yellow fever booster vaccination. The receptor source for this set is a man younger than 45 who received the YFV17D yellow fever vaccine. The CDR3 runs from the conserved cysteine through the conserved F or W. D genes are given only for firm matches. Where a row states a size, it is once, few, many or the class of an expanded clone; other rows omit it.

clone size: few
J gene: TRBJ2-1
V gene: TRBV9
D gene: TRBD1
CDR3 protein: CASSVDSGQGAYNEQFF
CDR3 DNA: TGTGCCAGCAGCGTAGATTCAGGACAGGGTGCCTACAATGAGCAGTTCTTC

clone size: NA
J gene: TRBJ1-4
V gene: TRBV12-3/TRBV12-4
D gene: NA
CDR3 protein: CASRDNEKLFF
CDR3 DNA: TGTGCCAGCAGGGACAATGAAAAACTGTTTTTT

clone size: NA
J gene: TRBJ2-2
V gene: TRBV9
D gene: NA
CDR3 protein: CASSVRESGELFF
CDR3 DNA: TGTGCCAGCAGCGTAAGGGAGTCCGGGGAGCTGTTTTTT

clone size: few
J gene: TRBJ2-2
V gene: TRBV3-1
D gene: NA
CDR3 protein: CASSQVSSNTGELFF
CDR3 DNA: TGTGCCAGCAGCCAAGTGTCCTCGAACACCGGGGAGCTGTTTTTT

clone size: NA
J gene: TRBJ2-1
V gene: TRBV12-3/TRBV12-4
D gene: NA
CDR3 protein: CASSLAGSGYNEQFF
CDR3 DNA: TGTGCCAGCAGTTTAGCGGGTAGCGGATACAATGAGCAGTTCTTC

clone size: few
J gene: TRBJ2-1
V gene: TRBV10-2
D gene: TRBD2
CDR3 protein: CASGGSGISYNEQFF
CDR3 DNA: TGCGCCAGCGGAGGTAGCGGGATATCCTACAATGAGCAGTTCTTC

clone size: few
J gene: TRBJ2-7
V gene: TRBV19
D gene: NA
CDR3 protein: CASKQGPGSSYEQYF
CDR3 DNA: TGTGCCAGTAAACAAGGGCCAGGGAGCTCCTACGAGCAGTACTTC

clone size: NA
J gene: TRBJ2-3
V gene: TRBV28
D gene: NA
CDR3 protein: CASNLGRGADTQYF
CDR3 DNA: TGTGCCAGCAACTTGGGCAGGGGCGCAGATACGCAGTATTTT

clone size: few
J gene: TRBJ2-7
V gene: TRBV20-1
D gene: NA
CDR3 protein: CSAASGVLDSYEQYF
CDR3 DNA: TGCAGTGCAGCTTCAGGGGTCCTGGATTCCTACGAGCAGTACTTC

clone size: NA
J gene: TRBJ2-4
V gene: TRBV15
D gene: NA
CDR3 protein: CATSRDRVGDIQYF
CDR3 DNA: TGTGCCACCAGCAGAGATCGAGTGGGAGACATTCAGTACTTC